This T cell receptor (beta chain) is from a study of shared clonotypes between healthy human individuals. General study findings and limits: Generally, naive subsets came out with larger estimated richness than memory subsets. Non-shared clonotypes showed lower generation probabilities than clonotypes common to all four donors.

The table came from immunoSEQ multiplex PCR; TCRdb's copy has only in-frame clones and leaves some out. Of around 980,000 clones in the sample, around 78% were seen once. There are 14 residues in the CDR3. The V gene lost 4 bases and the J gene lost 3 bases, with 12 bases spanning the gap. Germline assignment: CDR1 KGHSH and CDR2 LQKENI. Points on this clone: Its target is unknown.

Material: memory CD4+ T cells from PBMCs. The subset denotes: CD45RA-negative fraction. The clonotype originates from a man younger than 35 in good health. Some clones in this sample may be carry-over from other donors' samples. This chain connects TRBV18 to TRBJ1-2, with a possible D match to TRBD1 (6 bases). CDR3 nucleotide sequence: TGTGCCAGCTCACTCCGAGAGGGGGACTATGGCTACACCTTC. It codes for CASSLREGDYGYTF.